This TCR beta chain was recovered during a study of human T cells and chemical hapten exposure. The CDR3 runs to 15 residues. Trimming removed 0 bases at V and 15 bases at J, with 21 bases between. Germline CDR1 reads MNHEY; CDR2 reads SMNVEV (reference sequence). Single cDNA molecules in the library carried unique molecular identifiers attached during preparation. In the original processing: There were a median of roughly 100,000 TCRs per sample, with a range from roughly 20,000 to 750,000. MiXCR was run by TCRdb on the RACE reads, yielding one entry per CDR3 protein. These V and J calls derive from TCRdb rather than the authors' analysis. The profile shows under 65,000 distinct CDR3 sequences, less than 10% of them singletons. Time point defined: patch test 1, 2 weeks after DPC sensitization. The treatment is: therapeutic diphenylcyclopropenone sensitization with weekly scalp DPC.

The sequence was collected from a woman between 50 and 59 years old with alopecia areata. Some clones in this sample may be carry-over from other donors' samples. The chain carries TRBV27 and TRBJ2-1; D possibly corresponds to TRBD2 (5 bases). Here the sequenced sample was whole blood, taken in connection with sensitization to the hapten diphenylcyclopropenone (DPC). CDR3 sequence (DNA): TGTGCCAGCAGTTTATCGGGTACCCCGTCGAGGACTTGGTTCTTC. Protein product: CASSLSGTPSRTWFF.